The present T cell receptor beta chain was sequenced within a study of regulatory T cells in long-lasting Graves disease (dated by TCRdb to the early 2020s). Regarding the complete study: Antithyroid drugs had been taken for less than 3 months by newly diagnosed Graves' disease patients. The study took place in China and was registered as a clinical trial. Peripheral blood TCR sequencing and RNA sequencing compared persistent Graves' disease patients with newly diagnosed Graves' disease patients. A total of roughly 33 samples underwent TCR sequencing: around 13 from persistent and roughly 20 from newly diagnosed Graves' disease patients.

Libraries were prepared through multiplex PCR. Sequenced on an Illumina HiSeq 4000. To build TCR beta libraries, CDR3 regions were amplified by Arm-PCR using iRepertoire HTBI primers. Before sequencing, the PCR products underwent gel purification. In the paper's pipeline: Gene usage analysis of CDR3 amino acid clonotypes relied on the roughly 67 TRBV and 14 TRBJ segments identified across samples. COPE and FqMerger were used to merge filtered high-quality paired reads into contigs. Contigs were aligned with BLAST to IMGT TRBV, TRBD and TRBJ reference genes, and CDR3 was defined per IMGT. Clonotypes above 0.1% frequency were classified as highly expanded clones. Shannon entropy was used to measure repertoire diversity, and the Gini coefficient was used to measure V-J evenness. A clonotype found in more than one individual was treated as public. In-frame beta chains were kept once TCRdb had trimmed the public reads at Q25 with fastp and called clones with MiXCR. Rows are unified per CDR3 protein, each entry keeping the most common DNA and genes. TCRdb's processing, not the authors', yielded these V and J calls. For this sample there are about 400,000 distinct CDR3 sequences; around 15% appear just once. Together, the top ten hold over 20% of the sample.

V was cut back by 5 bases and J by 12 bases, leaving a gap of 14 bases between them. The CDR3 runs 12 residues from the cysteine to the phenylalanine. The sequence is cut down to CDR3 DNA, 36 bases in frame from base 1. Results the study describes overall, beyond this receptor: Sequencing and analysis were restricted to the TCR beta chain. Because the primary lesion, thyroid tissue, could not be accessed, the study looked at peripheral blood alone. Compared with newly diagnosed patients, patients with persistent Graves' disease had lower TCR Shannon entropy and fewer highly expanded clones, which suggests clonal expansion. The authors noted that the small sample size was a limitation that may lower accuracy. TRBV28, TRBJ1-2 and TRBJ2-5 were preferentially used in persistent disease, while TRBV20-1 and TRBJ2-1 were favored in newly diagnosed disease. Patients with persistent disease shared more public clonotypes (under 3,000) than newly diagnosed patients did (about 970).

This clonotype came up many times. Its specific antigen is unknown. Base qualities were left out, and no much larger clone turns up one base away. The time point label on this specimen signifies: newly diagnosed GD, antithyroid drugs for less than 3 months. RNA was extracted from PBMCs in TRIzol for both TCR sequencing and RNA sequencing. The diagnosis of Graves' disease was made according to American Thyroid Association guidelines. Recruitment of patients was carried out at an endocrinology department in Xi'an, China. Each patient gave approximately 8.8 milliliters of peripheral blood, collected in an EDTA anticoagulant tube. PBMCs were isolated by Ficoll Paque Plus density gradient separation without further T cell sorting. RNA quality was checked with an Agilent 2100 Bioanalyzer and agarose gel, and concentration with a NanoDrop 2000.

The sample consisted of peripheral blood mononuclear cells (PBMCs), taken at new diagnosis, from a patient treated with antithyroid drugs. The chain couples TRBV12-3 or TRBV12-4 to TRBJ2-1; no D segment can be confidently identified. This TCR derives from a female donor with Graves disease. Here is the DNA: TGTGCCAGCAGTATAACGGCCCCCCGGCAGTTCTTC. The translation is CASSITAPRQFF.